These 22 T cell receptor beta chains originate from one sample sequenced in a study of response to subunit inactivated influenza vaccine. MiXCR, applied by TCRdb to the RT-PCR reads, yields one record per CDR3 protein. The sample contains hundreds of thousands of distinct CDR3 sequences, around 8% of which appear only once. Specimen: PBMCs from blood, collected roughly 24 months after vaccination. All receptors come from a man aged 45 to 75 who received an inactivated influenza vaccine.

This clonotype was observed a few times. The chain employs TRBV3-1 and TRBJ2-2, with D uncertain. V gave up 7 bases and J gave up 5 bases, with 14 bases separating them. In germline, CDR1 is LGHDT, CDR2 YNNKEL (reference sequence). This CDR3 is built from 14 residues. The CDR3 sequence: CASNGFSDTGELFF. CDR3 nucleotides: TGTGCCAGCAACGGGTTCTCGGATACCGGGGAGCTGTTTTTT.

J is TRBJ1-6 and V is TRBV6-2 or TRBV6-3; unclear D gene. Germline V gives CDR1 MNHEY, CDR2 SVGEGT. The CDR3 length is 15 residues. V dropped 2 bases and J dropped 4 bases, with 9 bases sitting between them. The CDR3 nucleotides read TGTGCCAGCAGTTACCTACAAGCATATAATTCACCCCTCCACTTT. Amino acid sequence: CASSYLQAYNSPLHF.

The rearrangement uses TRBV28 and TRBJ1-1; D ambiguous. The CDR3 has 12 amino acids. The V gene's germline CDR1 is MDHEN and CDR2 SYDVKM. Trimming removed 7 bases at V and 4 bases at J, with 10 bases between. The CDR3 sequence is CASKEGGTEAFF. CDR3 DNA: TGTGCCAGCAAGGAGGGCGGCACTGAAGCTTTCTTT.

This clonotype was counted many times. J is TRBJ1-2 and V is TRBV5-1; 9 positions agree with TRBD1. CDR1 SGHRS and CDR2 YFSETQ come from the germline V gene. Unmatched junction bases numbered 12, after V lost 4 bases and J lost 8 bases. The length of the CDR3 is 15 residues. Here the CDR3 reads CASSRTGVPGDGYTF. As DNA, the CDR3 is TGCGCCAGCAGCCGGACAGGGGTCCCGGGGGACGGCTACACCTTC.

The J gene is TRBJ1-6, the V gene TRBV27; D is unresolved. V lost 5 bases and J lost 0, with 17 bases in between. CDR3 length: 18 amino acids. CDR1 MNHEY and CDR2 SMNVEV come from the germline V gene (reference sequence). DNA of the CDR3: TGTGCCAGCAGTACTACCTCACACCGGAGCTCCTATAATTCACCCCTCCACTTT. The encoded protein is CASSTTSHRSSYNSPLHF.

This clonotype has at least ten counts. The J gene is TRBJ1-1, the V gene TRBV29-1; TRBD1 aligns across 7 bases. CDR3 size: 13 residues. The germline V gene encodes CDR1 SQVTM and CDR2 ANQGSEA. V was clipped by 6 bases and J by 5 bases; unmatched bases: 9. Here the CDR3 DNA reads TGCAGCGTGGCCCACTCAGGGGGGACTGAAGCTTTCTTT. The encoded protein is CSVAHSGGTEAFF.

In its sample, this clonotype was seen a few times. This chain links TRBV10-3 with TRBJ1-1; D gene ambiguous. Germline CDR1 is ENHRY and CDR2 is SYGVKD. The CDR3 is made up of 13 amino acids. Trimming cost V 5 bases and J 1 base, with 8 bases left between them. CDR3 in amino acids: CAISNTENTEAFF. In nucleotides, the CDR3 is TGTGCCATCAGTAATACAGAGAACACTGAAGCTTTCTTT.

V and J are TRBV12-3 or TRBV12-4 and TRBJ2-3; D is unclear. The CDR3 consists of 17 residues. V lost 4 bases to trimming and J lost 5 bases, with 22 bases between them. The CDR3 region is CASSSQPGPRSRDTQYF. The CDR3 nucleotides are TGTGCCAGCAGTTCTCAACCGGGCCCACGGTCCAGAGATACGCAGTATTTT.

This chain links TRBV5-1 with TRBJ1-3; D is possibly TRBD1 (5 bases). Trimming cost V 4 bases and J 0 bases, with 14 bases left between them. Germline assignment: CDR1 SGHRS and CDR2 YFSETQ. There are 16 residues in the CDR3. The CDR3 nucleotides are TGCGCCAGCAGCCCCAGGGACCGAAGCTCTGGAAACACCATATATTTT. It codes for CASSPRDRSSGNTIYF.

This clonotype was observed a handful of times. This chain links TRBV4-1 with TRBJ1-4, with D unclear. Germline lookup yields CDR1 MGHRA and CDR2 YSYEKL. Trimming took 3 bases from V and 0 from J, leaving 11 bases between them. This CDR3 has 16 residues. This CDR3 reads CASSHGRSPTNEKLFF. Here the CDR3 DNA reads TGCGCCAGCAGCCATGGCAGATCGCCAACTAATGAAAAACTGTTTTTT.

CDR3 DNA: TGTGCCATCAGTGAGTCGAAAGAGGGACAGGGAGCTTTCTTT. Translated, it gives CAISESKEGQGAFF. The genes are TRBV10-3 and TRBJ1-1, with 9 bases that match TRBD1. The CDR3 runs to 14 residues. CDR1 ENHRY and CDR2 SYGVKD come from the germline V gene. V lost 0 bases and J lost 10; bases outside the gene matches: 6.

The CDR3 sequence: CASSLEAGGAEQYF. The CDR3 DNA follows: TGCGCCAGCAGCTTGGAGGCAGGGGGCGCCGAGCAGTACTTC. The chain uses TRBV5-1 and TRBJ2-7; TRBD1 matches at 8 bases. V dropped 0 bases and J dropped 6; count of bases not matched to a gene: 5. The CDR3 runs to 14 residues. Germline V gene data show CDR1 as SGHRS and CDR2 as YFSETQ.

The sample holds a few counts of this clonotype. CDR3 protein: CASRVGTDLGHGYTF. CDR3 DNA sequence: TGTGCCAGCAGAGTAGGGACCGATCTAGGACATGGCTACACCTTC. This sequence joins TRBV6-1 and TRBJ1-2, with D perhaps TRBD1 (5 bases). V lost 6 bases, J lost 6 bases, and 20 bases lay in between. Germline CDR1 reads MNHNS; CDR2 reads SASEGT. The length of the CDR3 is 15 residues.

The chain links TRBV6-2 or TRBV6-3 to TRBJ2-7, with D possibly matching TRBD2 (5 bases). The CDR3 is 12 residues long. V was pared by 4 bases and J by 7 bases, with 11 bases between. Per germline, CDR1 MNHEY and CDR2 SVGEGT. The CDR3 DNA sequence: TGTGCCAGCAGTTCGCGCGGCGGGGAGCAGTACTTC. Protein product: CASSSRGGEQYF.

There are a few counts of this clonotype. The V and J genes are TRBV6-2 or TRBV6-3 and TRBJ1-2; 8 nucleotides line up with TRBD1. The CDR3 is made up of 14 amino acids. In germline, CDR1 is MNHEY, CDR2 SVGEGT. Unmatched junction bases numbered 7, after V lost 2 bases and J lost 8 bases. The CDR3 nucleotides are TGTGCCAGCAGTTACGTGACCGACAGGGGCGGCTACACCTTC. Its translation is CASSYVTDRGGYTF.

The chain links TRBV18 to TRBJ1-1; no clear D. V dropped 2 bases and J dropped 1 base, with 8 bases sitting between them. Germline V gene data show CDR1 as KGHSH and CDR2 as LQKENI. This CDR3 region has 14 residues. CDR3 region: CASSPTVTNTEAFF. The CDR3 DNA is TGTGCCAGCTCACCAACAGTAACGAACACTGAAGCTTTCTTT.

The V call is TRBV28, the J call TRBJ2-1; 9 nucleotides agree with TRBD1. Germline-derived CDR1 and CDR2 are MDHEN and SYDVKM. This CDR3 is built from 16 residues. Trimming at V came to 6 bases and at J to 6 bases, leaving 12 bases not matched to a gene. CDR3 sequence: CASRSSGTGNINEQFF. CDR3 DNA: TGTGCCAGCAGATCCTCCGGGACAGGGAATATCAATGAGCAGTTCTTC.

The table lists this clonotype with many counts. This chain uses TRBV7-8 with TRBJ2-3; D remains ambiguous. The CDR3 consists of 14 residues. V lost 3 bases, J lost 6 bases, and 13 bases lay in between. Germline CDR1 is SGHVS and CDR2 is FQNEAQ. CDR3 amino acids: CASSFTRHWDTQYF. CDR3 DNA sequence: TGTGCCAGCAGCTTTACTCGGCATTGGGATACGCAGTATTTT.

This clonotype turned up a few times. This chain connects TRBV11-2 to TRBJ1-1; maybe TRBD1 (5 bases). V lost 2 bases, J lost 1 base, and 11 bases lay in between. The CDR3 covers 15 residues. Per germline, CDR1 SGHAT and CDR2 FQNNGV. CDR3 amino acids: CASSLRGSGNTEAFF. The CDR3 nucleotides are TGTGCCAGCAGCTTACGGGGGTCGGGGAACACTGAAGCTTTCTTT.

In this sample, this clonotype turned up a few times. The chain uses TRBV18 and TRBJ1-2; 9 nucleotides match TRBD1. This CDR3 has 13 residues. Germline CDR1 reads KGHSH; CDR2 reads LQKENI. Trimming cost V 5 bases and J 5 bases; bases outside gene matches: 3. CDR3 coding DNA: TGTGCCAGCTCAAAGGACAGGGGTTATGGCTACACCTTC. It specifies CASSKDRGYGYTF.

This clonotype has only one observation. The chain carries TRBV7-9 and TRBJ1-1, with TRBD1 matching over 7 bases. Per germline, CDR1 SEHNR and CDR2 FQNEAQ (reference sequence). This CDR3 spans 15 amino acids. V gave up 5 bases and J gave up 4 bases; unmatched junction bases: 10. The CDR3 region has the DNA TGTGCCAGCAGCCGCATTGGACAGGAAGCCACTGAAGCTTTCTTT. Encoded protein: CASSRIGQEATEAFF.

The J gene is TRBJ2-4, the V gene TRBV6-2 or TRBV6-3; 8 bases align to TRBD2. The CDR3 loop spans 16 amino acids. Germline loops: CDR1 MNHEY, CDR2 SVGEGT. Trimming removed 5 bases from V and 0 bases from J; junction bases left unmatched: 6. CDR3 sequence reads: CASSAPSGRAKNIQYF. The CDR3 DNA reads as TGTGCCAGCAGTGCTCCGAGCGGGAGAGCCAAAAACATTCAGTACTTC.